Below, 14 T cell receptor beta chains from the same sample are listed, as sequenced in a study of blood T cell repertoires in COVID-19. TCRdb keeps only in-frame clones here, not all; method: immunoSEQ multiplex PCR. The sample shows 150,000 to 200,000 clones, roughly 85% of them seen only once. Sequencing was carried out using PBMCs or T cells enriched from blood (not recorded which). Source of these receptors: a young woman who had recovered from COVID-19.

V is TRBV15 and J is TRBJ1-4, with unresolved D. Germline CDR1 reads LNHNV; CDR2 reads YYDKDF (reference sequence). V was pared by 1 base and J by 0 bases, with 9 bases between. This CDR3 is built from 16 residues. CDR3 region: CATSRVPPATNEKLFF. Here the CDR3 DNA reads TGTGCCACCAGCAGAGTTCCCCCCGCAACTAATGAAAAACTGTTTTTT. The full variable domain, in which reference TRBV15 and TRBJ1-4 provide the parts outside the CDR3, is DAMVIQNPRYQVTQFGKPVTLSCSQTLNHNVMYWYQQKSSQAPKLLFHYYDKDFNNEADTPDNFQSRRPNTSFCFLDIRSPGLGDTAMYLCATSRVPPATNEKLFFGSGTQLSVL.

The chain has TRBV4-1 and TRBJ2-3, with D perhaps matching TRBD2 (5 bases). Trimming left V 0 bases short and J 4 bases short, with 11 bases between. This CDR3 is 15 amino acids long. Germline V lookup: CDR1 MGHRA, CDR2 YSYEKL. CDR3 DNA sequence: TGCGCCAGCAGCCAAGACTTGCTAGCCTCAGATACGCAGTATTTT. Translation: CASSQDLLASDTQYF.

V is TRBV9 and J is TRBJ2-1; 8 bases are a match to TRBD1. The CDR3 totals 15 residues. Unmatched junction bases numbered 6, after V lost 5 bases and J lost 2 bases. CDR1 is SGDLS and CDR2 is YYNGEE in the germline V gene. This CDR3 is CASRAGTGPYNEQFF. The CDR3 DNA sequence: TGTGCCAGCAGAGCTGGGACAGGACCCTACAATGAGCAGTTCTTC.

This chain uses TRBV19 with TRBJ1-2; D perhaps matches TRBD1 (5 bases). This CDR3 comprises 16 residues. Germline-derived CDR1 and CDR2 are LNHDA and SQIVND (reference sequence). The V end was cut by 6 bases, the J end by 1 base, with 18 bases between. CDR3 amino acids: CASSTAGMGGNYGYTF. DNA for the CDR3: TGTGCCAGTAGCACCGCCGGAATGGGGGGTAACTATGGCTACACCTTC.

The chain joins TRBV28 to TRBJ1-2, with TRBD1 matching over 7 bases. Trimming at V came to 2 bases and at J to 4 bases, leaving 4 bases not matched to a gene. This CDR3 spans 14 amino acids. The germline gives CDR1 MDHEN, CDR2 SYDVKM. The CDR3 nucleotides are TGTGCCAGCAGTTTAACCTGGGACAGCTATGGCTACACCTTC. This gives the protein CASSLTWDSYGYTF.

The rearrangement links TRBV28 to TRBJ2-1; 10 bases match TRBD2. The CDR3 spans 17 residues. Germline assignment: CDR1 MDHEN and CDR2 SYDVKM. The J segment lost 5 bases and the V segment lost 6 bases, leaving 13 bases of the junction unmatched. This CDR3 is CASSIPGGSGRDNEQFF. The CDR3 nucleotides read TGTGCCAGCAGCATCCCTGGGGGAAGCGGGAGGGACAATGAGCAGTTCTTC.

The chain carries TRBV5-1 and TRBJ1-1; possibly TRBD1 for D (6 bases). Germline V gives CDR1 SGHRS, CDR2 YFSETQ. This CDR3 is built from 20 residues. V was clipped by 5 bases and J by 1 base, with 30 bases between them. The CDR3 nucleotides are TGCGCCAGCAGTGGTCGTGATAAGGGCCAAACCGGGACAACGAACACTGAAGCTTTCTTT. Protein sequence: CASSGRDKGQTGTTNTEAFF.

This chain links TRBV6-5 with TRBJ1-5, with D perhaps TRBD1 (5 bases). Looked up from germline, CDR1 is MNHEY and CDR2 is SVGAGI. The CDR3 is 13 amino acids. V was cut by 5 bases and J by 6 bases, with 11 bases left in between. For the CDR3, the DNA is TGTGCCAGCAGTCAGGGAGGCAGTCAGCCCCAGCATTTT. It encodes CASSQGGSQPQHF.

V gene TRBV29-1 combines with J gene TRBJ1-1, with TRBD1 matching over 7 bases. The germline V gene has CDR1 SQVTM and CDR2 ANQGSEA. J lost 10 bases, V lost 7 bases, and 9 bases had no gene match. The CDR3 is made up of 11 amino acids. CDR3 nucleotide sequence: TGCAGCGCCGGAGGACAGGTGGGAGCTTTCTTT. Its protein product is CSAGGQVGAFF.

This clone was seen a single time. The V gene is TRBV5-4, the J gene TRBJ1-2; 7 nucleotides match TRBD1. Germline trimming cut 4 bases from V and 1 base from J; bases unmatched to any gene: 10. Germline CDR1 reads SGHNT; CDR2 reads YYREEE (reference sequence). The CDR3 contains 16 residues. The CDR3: CASSPSRTGFNYGYTF. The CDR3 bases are TGTGCCAGCAGCCCATCAAGGACAGGATTTAACTATGGCTACACCTTC.

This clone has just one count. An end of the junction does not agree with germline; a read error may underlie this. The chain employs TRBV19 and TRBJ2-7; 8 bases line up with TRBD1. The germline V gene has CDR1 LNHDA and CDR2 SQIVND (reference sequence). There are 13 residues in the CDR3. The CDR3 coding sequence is TGTGCCAGTAGTGGACAGGGTTCCTCCGAGCAGTACTTC. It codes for CASSGQGSSEQYF.

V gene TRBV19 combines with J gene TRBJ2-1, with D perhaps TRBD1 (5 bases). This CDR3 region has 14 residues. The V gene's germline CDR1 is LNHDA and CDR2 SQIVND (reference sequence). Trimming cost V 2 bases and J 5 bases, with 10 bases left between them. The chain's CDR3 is CASSISGNDNEQFF. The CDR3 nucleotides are TGTGCCAGTAGTATATCAGGGAACGACAATGAGCAGTTCTTC.

CDR3 sequence reads: CASSLRGGSVGYEQYF. The CDR3 bases are TGTGCCAGCAGTTTACGAGGCGGTTCAGTGGGCTACGAGCAGTACTTC. The chain joins TRBV27 to TRBJ2-7; D not resolved. This CDR3 spans 16 amino acids. The germline V gene encodes CDR1 MNHEY and CDR2 SMNVEV (reference sequence). V lost 2 bases and J 3 bases, leaving 17 bases between the germline ends.

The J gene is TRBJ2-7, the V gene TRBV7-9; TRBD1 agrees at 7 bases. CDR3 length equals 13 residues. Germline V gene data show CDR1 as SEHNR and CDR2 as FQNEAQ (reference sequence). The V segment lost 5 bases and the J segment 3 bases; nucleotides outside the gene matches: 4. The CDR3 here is CASSSRDSYEQYF. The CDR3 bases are TGTGCCAGCAGCAGCCGGGACAGCTACGAGCAGTACTTC.